Listed here is a single T cell receptor (beta chain). Its antigen has not been determined. No clone much larger than this one lies a single base away; base qualities are absent. TCR CDR3 regions were amplified from genomic DNA by multiplex PCR using the deep immunoSEQ assay. Extracted genomic DNA from each cell subset was spread evenly across all wells of several immunoSEQ 96-well plates, with each plate serving as a replicate. For sorted subsets, each replicate PCR was loaded with roughly 200 ng genomic DNA, equivalent to 25,000 to 30,000 T cell genomes. The purified libraries were quantified using a Qubit 3.0 fluorometer, sized with a Bioanalyzer 2100, and then quantified again using the KAPA Library Quantification kit. A separate single-read 150-cycle Illumina NextSeq 550 flow cell was used to sequence each immunoSEQ 96-well plate. Per the source publication's procedure: Because the immunoSEQ output included only junctional sequences and no quality scores, the filtering could not be the same as the filtering used for full-length reads. To assign V/J genes and CDR3, sequences were annotated using PyIR, a Python wrapper for IgBLAST v1.9, with IMGT germline references. Any read was removed if the V/J assignment was weak (E-value above 1e-6), the CDR3 was missing, or the read contained stop codons, out-of-frame junctions, or ambiguous translated residues. V3J clonotypes were defined as sequences sharing the same inferred V gene, J gene, and CDR3 amino acid sequence. The percentage overlap between two repertoires was calculated by dividing the number of shared unique clonotypes by the size of the smaller repertoire. Three approaches were used to assess repertoire richness: RTK rarefaction, the Chao1 estimator, and Recon v2.1 estimates of unobserved clonotypes. Generation probabilities for all TCRbeta clonotypes obtained by the gDNA method from a handful of donors were computed using OLGA. TCRdb obtained this table from immuneACCESS and retained in-frame rearrangements with V and J assigned. These tables miss some clones; where compared with another copy, unresolved V genes account for less than half of the shortfall, and the remainder is unexplained. V, J and clone size are those of that table, while D and trimming were read from the DNA. This sample gives 550,000 to 850,000 clones in total; roughly 72% of them show up just once. The ten largest clones add up to more than 1.5% of the sample.

V is cut back by 5 bases and J by 11 bases, with 11 bases in the junction unmatched. Including the terminal cysteine and phenylalanine, the CDR3 comprises 13 residues. Only the CDR3 region is kept as DNA, spanning 39 bases read in frame from base 1. The germline V gene (reference sequence) gives CDR1 as PRHDT and CDR2 as FYEKMQ. The donors were healthy, HIV-negative adults with no recently reported acute infections or vaccinations. Every donor was a Caucasian adult living in Nashville, Tennessee, USA. CD4+ T cells were enriched by magnetic negative selection, after which naive cells were positively selected on CD45RA and the negative fraction was taken as the memory subset. After blood collection by leukapheresis, PBMCs were isolated using Ficoll-Histopaque density gradient centrifugation and then cryopreserved in the vapor phase of liquid nitrogen. Analytical flow cytometry was used to check the purity and quantity of every magnetically sorted T cell population. Genomic DNA was isolated from each sorted fraction and quantified by UV absorbance on a Nanodrop 2000c.

This sample is drawn from a study of shared clonotypes between healthy human individuals (TCRdb year 2020). For context, the study as a whole: Three men and two women, aged 18 to 49 years, made up the cohort. For each donor, CD4 naive and CD4 memory were each run on three plates, CD8 naive on two plates, and CD8 memory on one plate. The study deeply sequenced blood TCR repertoires of about 5 healthy adults to estimate repertoire size and the extent of clonotype sharing between individuals. To increase sequencing depth and limit assay-specific biases, TCR repertoire library preparation and sequencing were carried out by different laboratories using diverse techniques. Each donor's leukapheresis produced roughly between about 0.9 and 9.5 billion PBMCs.

What the work shows at the level of the full study, not this receptor alone: Based on pairwise subsampling, the degree of clonotype sharing among donors was expected to be affected by sequencing depth. Because the study included a small number of donors, the genetic and exposure-history diversity represented was limited. Sampling was restricted to blood, and TCR repertoires in tissues likely differ from the TCR repertoires found in blood. When several donors were compared, the shared fraction of clonotypes was 5% to 6.5% for naive CD4, around 3.6% for naive CD8, 2% to 2.5% for memory CD4, and 0.4% for memory CD8. Incomplete sequencing was indicated by rarefaction of sorted-subset datasets, despite the large sequencing depth. Compared with non-shared clonotypes, the clonotypes found in all four sorted-subset donors had higher generation probabilities. Larger estimated clonotype richness was generally found for naive subsets than for memory subsets.

This sequence was found in a woman in her twenties or thirties in good health. Sequenced material: memory CD4+ T cells sorted from blood. Taken with the paper, the label for cell subset or site translates to: CD45RA-negative fraction. The sequence joins TRBV13 to TRBJ1-1, and 7 bases in between align with TRBD1. CDR3 protein: CASSPPGGDRAFF. The DNA sequence reads TGTGCCAGCAGCCCACCAGGGGGGGATAGGGCTTTCTTT.